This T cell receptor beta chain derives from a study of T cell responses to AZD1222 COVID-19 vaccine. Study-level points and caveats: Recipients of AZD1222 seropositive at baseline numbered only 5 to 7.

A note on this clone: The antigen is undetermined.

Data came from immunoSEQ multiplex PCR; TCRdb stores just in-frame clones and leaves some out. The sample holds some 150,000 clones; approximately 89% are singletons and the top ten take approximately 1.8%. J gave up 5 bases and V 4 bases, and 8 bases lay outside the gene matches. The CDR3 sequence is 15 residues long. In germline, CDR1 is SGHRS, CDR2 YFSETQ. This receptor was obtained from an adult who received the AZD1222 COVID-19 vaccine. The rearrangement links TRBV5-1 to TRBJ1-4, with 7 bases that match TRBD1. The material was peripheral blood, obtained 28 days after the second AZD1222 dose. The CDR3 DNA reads TGCGCCAGCAGCATATCCGGGACAGAGAATGAAAAACTGTTTTTT. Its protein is CASSISGTENEKLFF.